Each of the 5 T cell receptor beta chains below was sequenced from the same sample in a study of T cell repertoires in enteric fever. TCRdb fed the reads into MiXCR, producing one record per CDR3 protein. The data contain roughly 1,600 distinct CDR3 sequences, 35% to 40% of them singletons. The specimen was CCR7- CD38- CD4+ T cells from PBMCs. These receptors originate from a human donor with Salmonella enteric fever, either typhoid or paratyphoid (not recorded which).

There are a few counts of this clonotype. The CDR3 nucleotides read TGCGCCAGCAGCCGCGACACAGGGGAGGAGACCCAGTACTTC. This translates into CASSRDTGEETQYF. This chain uses TRBV5-1 with TRBJ2-5; 7 nucleotides match TRBD1. Germline V lookup: CDR1 SGHRS, CDR2 YFSETQ. V was clipped by 4 bases and J by 5 bases; unmatched bases: 8. There are 14 residues in the CDR3.

Only a few counts were recorded for this clonotype. The chain combines TRBV5-1 with TRBJ2-2; D is unresolved. Between the trimmed V and J ends, which lost 4 bases and 2 bases, there was a span of 9 bases. CDR1 SGHRS and CDR2 YFSETQ come from the germline V gene. The CDR3 contains 14 residues. CDR3 DNA sequence: TGCGCCAGCAGCCCCACTACAAACACCGGGGAGCTGTTTTTT. It codes for CASSPTTNTGELFF.

This clonotype counts as large. V gene TRBV5-1 combines with J gene TRBJ1-2; 7 nucleotides line up with TRBD1. The length of the CDR3 is 13 residues. The ends lost 4 bases at V and 7 bases at J; junction bases unmatched: 7. Looked up from germline, CDR1 is SGHRS and CDR2 is YFSETQ. The DNA for the CDR3 is TGCGCCAGCAGCACCGGACAGGAGGTTGGCTACACCTTC. Protein sequence: CASSTGQEVGYTF.

The chain uses TRBV27 and TRBJ2-3, with unresolved D. Germline V gene sequence: CDR1 MNHEY, CDR2 SMNVEV (reference sequence). V was clipped by 3 bases and J by 6 bases, with 4 bases between them. The CDR3 spans 11 residues. The CDR3 loop reads CASSLADTQYF. CDR3 nucleotides: TGTGCCAGCAGTTTGGCGGATACGCAGTATTTT.

The chain links TRBV5-1 to TRBJ2-7; D is ambiguous. The CDR3 is 13 amino acids. CDR1 SGHRS and CDR2 YFSETQ come from the germline V gene. V was shortened by 1 base and J by 2 bases, with 7 bases between the two germline ends. CDR3: CASSLNPTYEQYF. CDR3 bases: TGCGCCAGCAGCTTGAATCCAACCTACGAGCAGTACTTC. Based on the CDR3 plus reference TRBV5-1 and TRBJ2-7, the full variable domain is KAGVTQTPRYLIKTRGQQVTLSCSPISGHRSVSWYQQTPGQGLQFLFEYFSETQRNKGNFPGRFSGRQFSNSRSEMNVSTLELGDSALYLCASSLNPTYEQYFGPGTRLTVT.